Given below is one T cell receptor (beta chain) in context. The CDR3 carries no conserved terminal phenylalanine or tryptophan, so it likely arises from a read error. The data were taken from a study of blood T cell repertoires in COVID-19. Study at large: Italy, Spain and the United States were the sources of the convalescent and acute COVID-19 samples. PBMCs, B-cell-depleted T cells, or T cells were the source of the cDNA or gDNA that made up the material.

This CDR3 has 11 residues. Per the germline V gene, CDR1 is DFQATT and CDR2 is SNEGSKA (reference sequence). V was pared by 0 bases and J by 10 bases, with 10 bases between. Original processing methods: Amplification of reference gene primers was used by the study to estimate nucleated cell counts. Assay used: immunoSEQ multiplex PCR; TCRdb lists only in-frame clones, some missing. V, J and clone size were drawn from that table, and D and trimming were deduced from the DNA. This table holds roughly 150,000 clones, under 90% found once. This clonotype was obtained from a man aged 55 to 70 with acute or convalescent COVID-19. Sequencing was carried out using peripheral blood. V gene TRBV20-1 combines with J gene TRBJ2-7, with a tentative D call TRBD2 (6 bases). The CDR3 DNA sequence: TGCAGTGCTAGAGATCGGGGGATCCAGTACCTC. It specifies CSARDRGIQYL.